This TCR beta chain was recovered during a study of cytomegalovirus exposure and HLA in healthy donors. Germline CDR1 reads LGHNA; CDR2 reads YSLEER. The CDR3 totals 13 residues. V shed 4 bases and J 3 bases; nucleotides not matched to a gene: 2. The PCR made use of 60 Vbeta and 13 Jbeta primers. The protocol was immunoSEQ multiplex PCR, while the TCRdb copy is restricted to in-frame clones and leaves out a portion. The profile shows some 130,000 clones, 65% to 80% of them singletons. Concerning this clone itself: Its antigen is not identified.

Study-wide results and caveats: With DRB1 most and HLA-C fewest, TCR association rates differed between HLA loci in a later analysis. In an earlier analysis, productive rearrangement rates for most beta V segments clustered near 87% or 30%. Later on, a genetic analysis was performed. It linked a missense variant in DCLRE1C with V- and J-gene trimming of TCR beta.

The sample consisted of PBMCs. This clonotype was sampled from a man aged 40-49 years in good health and CMV-seronegative. The chain carries TRBV4-3 and TRBJ1-1; 7 positions match TRBD1. The CDR3 DNA sequence: TGCGCCAGCAGCCGGGGACAGCACACTGAAGCTTTCTTT. Its protein is CASSRGQHTEAFF.